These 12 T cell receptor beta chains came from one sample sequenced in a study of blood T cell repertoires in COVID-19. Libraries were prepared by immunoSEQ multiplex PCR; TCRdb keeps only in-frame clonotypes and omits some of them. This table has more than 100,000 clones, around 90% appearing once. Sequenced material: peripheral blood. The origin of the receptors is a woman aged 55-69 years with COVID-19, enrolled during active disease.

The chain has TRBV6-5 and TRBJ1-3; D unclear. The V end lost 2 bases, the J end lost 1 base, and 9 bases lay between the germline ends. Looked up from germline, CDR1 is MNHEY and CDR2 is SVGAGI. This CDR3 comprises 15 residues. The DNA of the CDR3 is TGTGCCAGCAGTTACCTGAGTGTATCTGGAAACACCATATATTTT. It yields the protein CASSYLSVSGNTIYF.

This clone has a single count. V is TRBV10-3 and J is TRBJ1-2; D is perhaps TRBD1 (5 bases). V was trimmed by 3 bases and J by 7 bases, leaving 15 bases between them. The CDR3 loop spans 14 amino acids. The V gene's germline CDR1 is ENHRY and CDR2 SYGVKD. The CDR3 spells CAISDLRRGIGYTF. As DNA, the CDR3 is TGTGCCATCAGTGACCTCCGACGGGGGATTGGCTACACCTTC.

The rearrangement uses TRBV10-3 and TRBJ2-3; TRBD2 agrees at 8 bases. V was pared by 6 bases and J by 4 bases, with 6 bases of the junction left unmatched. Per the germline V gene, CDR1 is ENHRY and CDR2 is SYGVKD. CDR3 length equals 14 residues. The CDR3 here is CAISPGRGADTQYF. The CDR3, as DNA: TGTGCCATCAGCCCGGGGCGGGGGGCAGATACGCAGTATTTT.

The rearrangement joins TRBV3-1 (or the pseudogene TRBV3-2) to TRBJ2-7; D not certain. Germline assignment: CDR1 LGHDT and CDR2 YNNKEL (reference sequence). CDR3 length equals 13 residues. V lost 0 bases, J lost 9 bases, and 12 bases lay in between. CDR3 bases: TGTGCCAGCAGCCAAGATCCAGCGTCACGGCAGTACTTC. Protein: CASSQDPASRQYF.

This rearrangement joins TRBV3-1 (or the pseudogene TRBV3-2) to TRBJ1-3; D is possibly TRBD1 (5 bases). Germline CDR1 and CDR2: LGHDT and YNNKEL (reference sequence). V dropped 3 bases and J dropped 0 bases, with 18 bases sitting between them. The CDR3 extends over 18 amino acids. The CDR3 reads CASSQDHRRASSGNTIYF. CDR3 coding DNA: TGTGCCAGCAGCCAGGACCACCGCAGGGCGAGCTCTGGAAACACCATATATTTT.

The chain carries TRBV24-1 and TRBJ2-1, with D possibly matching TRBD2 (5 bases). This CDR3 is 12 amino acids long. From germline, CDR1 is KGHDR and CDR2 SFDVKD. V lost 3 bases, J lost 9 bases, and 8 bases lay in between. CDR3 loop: CATSDRGSEQFF. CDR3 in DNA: TGTGCCACCAGTGATCGTGGGAGTGAGCAGTTCTTC.

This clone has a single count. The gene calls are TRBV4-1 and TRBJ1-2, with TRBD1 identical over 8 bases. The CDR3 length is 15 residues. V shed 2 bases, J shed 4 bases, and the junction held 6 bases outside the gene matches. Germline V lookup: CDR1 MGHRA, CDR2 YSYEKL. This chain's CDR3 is CASSQPRQGTYGYTF. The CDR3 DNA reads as TGCGCCAGCAGCCAACCCCGACAGGGGACCTATGGCTACACCTTC.

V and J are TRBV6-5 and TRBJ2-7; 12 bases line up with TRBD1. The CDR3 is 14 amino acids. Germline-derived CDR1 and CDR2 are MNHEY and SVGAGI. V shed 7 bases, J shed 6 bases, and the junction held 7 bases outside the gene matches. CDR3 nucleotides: TGTGCCAGCATCGCCGGGACAGGGGGCTTCGAGCAGTACTTC. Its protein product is CASIAGTGGFEQYF.

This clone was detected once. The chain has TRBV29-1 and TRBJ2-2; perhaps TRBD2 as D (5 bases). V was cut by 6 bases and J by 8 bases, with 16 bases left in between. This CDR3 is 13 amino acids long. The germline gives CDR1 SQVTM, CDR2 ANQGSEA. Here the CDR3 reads CSVRGQLVGELFF. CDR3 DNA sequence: TGCAGCGTCCGCGGGCAGTTAGTGGGGGAGCTGTTTTTT.

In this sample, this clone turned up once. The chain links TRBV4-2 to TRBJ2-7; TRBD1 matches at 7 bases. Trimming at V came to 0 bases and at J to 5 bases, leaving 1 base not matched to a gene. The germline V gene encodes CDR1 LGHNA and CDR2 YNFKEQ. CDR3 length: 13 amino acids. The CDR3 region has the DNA TGTGCCAGCAGCCAAGACAGGGGGAACGAGCAGTACTTC. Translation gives CASSQDRGNEQYF.

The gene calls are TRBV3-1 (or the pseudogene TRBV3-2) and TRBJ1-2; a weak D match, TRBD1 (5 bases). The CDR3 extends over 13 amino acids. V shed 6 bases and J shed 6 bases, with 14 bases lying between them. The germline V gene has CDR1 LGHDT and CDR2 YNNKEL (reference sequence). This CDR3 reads CASRLSSGNGYTF. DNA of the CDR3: TGTGCCAGCAGGCTAAGCTCAGGGAATGGCTACACCTTC.

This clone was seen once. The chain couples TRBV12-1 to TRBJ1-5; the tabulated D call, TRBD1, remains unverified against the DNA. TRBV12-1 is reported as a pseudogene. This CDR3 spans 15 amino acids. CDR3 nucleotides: TGTGCCAGGAGAGACAGGGACAGGCGAAATCAGCCCCAGCATTTT. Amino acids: CARRDRDRRNQPQHF.